The T cell receptor (beta chain) described here comes from a study of cytomegalovirus exposure and HLA in healthy donors. General observations from the study: Across donors, most TCRs were seen rarely, yet some public ones were widespread. Researchers catalogued 160 or so TCR beta chains as cytomegalovirus-associated. The sole available immune exposure information was CMV serostatus. Among CMV-associated TCR beta chains, most appeared HLA-restricted in a later analysis.

CDR1 is MGHRA, CDR2 YSYEKL, per germline. This CDR3 has 13 residues. With 3 bases removed from V and 5 bases from J, the gap between germline ends came to 8 bases. The PCR used 60 Vbeta and 13 Jbeta primers. TCRdb's copy holds only in-frame clones and misses some; the assay was immunoSEQ multiplex PCR. Of over 150,000 clones listed, roughly 80% are singletons. As regards this clone: Its antigen is as yet unknown.

The sample consisted of PBMCs. The chain is built from TRBV4-1 and TRBJ1-5; D uncertain. The clonotype was recovered from a man aged 40-49 years in good health and CMV-seronegative. The CDR3 nucleotides read TGCGCCAGCAGCCAGTGGGAGTATCAGCCCCAGCATTTT. Protein sequence: CASSQWEYQPQHF.